This T cell receptor (beta chain) was recovered during a study of shared clonotypes between healthy human individuals. At the level of the study: There were three CD4 naive, three CD4 memory, two CD8 naive and one CD8 memory plates per donor. Study results and limitations: Despite large depth, sorted-subset datasets appeared incompletely sequenced. Compared with memory subsets, naive subsets generally had larger estimated richness.

The CDR3 totals 18 residues. From germline, CDR1 is SGHRS and CDR2 YFSETQ. V dropped 0 bases and J dropped 2; count of bases not matched to a gene: 11. Remarks on this clone: Its antigen is undetermined.

It was across several immunoSEQ plates that each subset's genomic DNA was evenly split. Sequencing was performed with immunoSEQ multiplex PCR; in TCRdb, only in-frame clones are kept and a portion is missing. There are more than 1.2 million clones in the sample; less than 99% occur only once, and 0.36% lies in the top ten. Sequences were obtained from naive CD4+ T cells sorted from blood. As for subset: CD45RA+ positively selected. The clonotype was recovered from a man aged 25 to 40 in good health. The chain couples TRBV5-1 to TRBJ2-3, with 8 bases identical to TRBD2. DNA for the CDR3: TGCGCCAGCAGCTTGGCCGGGACCAGAGCGGGAGCCACAGATACGCAGTATTTT. Protein: CASSLAGTRAGATDTQYF.